These 31 T cell receptor beta chains were sequenced from one sample in a study of PD-1 blockade in classical Hodgkin lymphoma. Each patient experienced a relapse that followed autologous stem cell transplantation, and brentuximab vedotin exposure varied. The assay was immunoSEQ multiplex PCR, and TCRdb's table has in-frame clones only and misses some. This table holds some 62,000 clones, 70% to 90% found once. The sample here was peripheral blood mononuclear cells (PBMCs), taken at baseline. The receptors were sampled from a human donor with classical Hodgkin lymphoma.

In regard to this clone: Other nucleotide sequences in the sample specify the same CDR3. This chain joins TRBV9 and TRBJ2-7; 9 bases match TRBD2. From germline, CDR1 is SGDLS and CDR2 YYNGEE. J was trimmed by 2 bases and V by 0 bases; bases with no gene match: 3. There are 15 residues in the CDR3. Written as DNA, the CDR3 is TGTGCCAGCAGCGTAGGACTAGCGGATACCTACGAGCAGTACTTC. It is translated as CASSVGLADTYEQYF.

V is TRBV30 and J is TRBJ1-3; perhaps TRBD1 as D (6 bases). Germline-derived CDR1 and CDR2 are GTSNPN and SVGIG (reference sequence). V lost 2 bases and J 10 bases, leaving 24 bases between the germline ends. The CDR3 is made up of 16 amino acids. CDR3 bases: TGTGCCTGGAGTTCACTTGTGCCATACGGAGGGGGTACCATATATTTT. Translating gives CAWSSLVPYGGGTIYF.

The chain has TRBV2 and TRBJ1-4; D unresolved. The CDR3 totals 12 residues. V lost 6 bases and J 6 bases, leaving 8 bases between the germline ends. Germline V CDR1 and CDR2: SNHLY, FYNNEI. The CDR3 here is CASRGVDEKLFF. CDR3 in DNA: TGTGCCAGCAGGGGAGTGGATGAAAAACTGTTTTTT.

The rearrangement links TRBV6-5 to TRBJ1-2; D possibly corresponds to TRBD1 (6 bases). Germline values: CDR1 MNHEY, CDR2 SVGAGI. V gave up 6 bases and J gave up 4 bases, with 12 bases separating them. This CDR3 region has 13 residues. This chain's CDR3 is CASRPGQFYGYTF. The CDR3 DNA reads as TGTGCCAGCAGGCCCGGACAGTTCTATGGCTACACCTTC.

The rearrangement joins TRBV28 to TRBJ1-5; D remains ambiguous. The V and J ends lost 5 bases and 6 bases respectively, with 11 bases between them. The CDR3 totals 13 residues. Germline V gene sequence: CDR1 MDHEN, CDR2 SYDVKM. The CDR3 loop reads CASSITSVQPQHF. CDR3 in DNA: TGTGCCAGCAGTATTACGTCGGTTCAGCCCCAGCATTTT.

A single count supports this clone. The chain links TRBV21-1 to TRBJ1-1. TRBV21-1 corresponds to a pseudogene. There are 13 residues in the CDR3. The CDR3 region is CAPEGPMNTEAFF. The CDR3 coding sequence is TGTGCCCCAGAGGGCCCAATGAACACTGAAGCTTTCTTT.

This clone occurred once. The V gene is TRBV19, the J gene TRBJ1-5, with D uncertain. Germline CDR1 and CDR2: LNHDA and SQIVND (reference sequence). The CDR3 runs 15 residues. Trimming pared 3 bases from V and 0 bases from J, leaving 9 bases between. The CDR3 DNA reads as TGTGCCAGTAGTATTTCTCAGCTTAGCAATCAGCCCCAGCATTTT. Translation: CASSISQLSNQPQHF.

V is TRBV19 and J is TRBJ1-5; D remains ambiguous. Germline values: CDR1 LNHDA, CDR2 SQIVND (reference sequence). This CDR3 spans 14 amino acids. V was pared by 8 bases and J by 3 bases, with 14 bases between. The CDR3 region is CASGSGRDNQPQHF. CDR3 nucleotide sequence: TGTGCCAGTGGCTCTGGGCGGGACAATCAGCCCCAGCATTTT.

This clone turned up a few times. The chain joins TRBV14 to TRBJ1-6, with D maybe TRBD1 (5 bases). This CDR3 has 17 amino acids. The germline gives CDR1 SGHDN, CDR2 FVKESK. V was pared by 0 bases and J by 7 bases, with 16 bases between. In DNA form, the CDR3 reads TGTGCCAGCAGCCAAGATCCGCCTCGGGGGAAAAATTCACCCCTCCACTTT. Residues: CASSQDPPRGKNSPLHF.

The gene calls are TRBV30 and TRBJ1-1; D remains ambiguous. Trimming cost V 1 base and J 1 base, with 10 bases left between them. Germline-derived CDR1 and CDR2 are GTSNPN and SVGIG (reference sequence). The CDR3 sequence is 14 residues long. For the CDR3, the DNA is TGTGCCTGGAGTGGACTCTATGGGAACACTGAAGCTTTCTTT. Encoded protein: CAWSGLYGNTEAFF. The variable domain in full, completed from reference TRBV30 and TRBJ1-1, reads SQTIHQWPATLVQPVGSPLSLECTVEGTSNPNLYWYRQAAGRGLQLLFYSVGIGQISSEVPQNLSASRPQDRQFILSSKKLLLSDSGFYLCAWSGLYGNTEAFFGQGTRLTVV.

The rearrangement links TRBV4-2 to TRBJ2-2; no clear D. This CDR3 contains 16 residues. V lost 1 base and J 5 bases, leaving 14 bases between the germline ends. Germline V gives CDR1 LGHNA, CDR2 YNFKEQ. The CDR3, as DNA: TGTGCCAGCAGCCAAGGGATGAACTACGAGACCGGGGAGCTGTTTTTT. Translating gives CASSQGMNYETGELFF.

The rearrangement uses TRBV11-3 and TRBJ2-1; 7 positions agree with TRBD2. V shed 3 bases, J shed 3 bases, and the junction held 8 bases outside the gene matches. The germline V gene encodes CDR1 SGHNT and CDR2 YENEEA. This CDR3 comprises 16 residues. The DNA of the CDR3 is TGTGCCAGCAGCTTTGTCGCCGGGGAGGGCTACAATGAGCAGTTCTTC. As protein: CASSFVAGEGYNEQFF.

The CDR3 coding sequence is TGTGCCAGCAGCGCTAGCGGGGGTAAAGATACGCAGTATTTT. Its translation: CASSASGGKDTQYF. The chain links TRBV9 to TRBJ2-3, with 10 nucleotides matching TRBD2. This CDR3 spans 14 amino acids. Germline V gene sequence: CDR1 SGDLS, CDR2 YYNGEE. J was trimmed by 5 bases and V by 3 bases; bases with no gene match: 3. The entire variable domain, with the rest obtained from reference TRBV9 and TRBJ2-3, is as follows: DSGVTQTPKHLITATGQRVTLRCSPRSGDLSVYWYQQSLDQGLQFLIQYYNGEERAKGNILERFSAQQFPDLHSELNLSSLELGDSALYFCASSASGGKDTQYFGPGTRLTVL.

The rearrangement joins TRBV18 to TRBJ2-7, with D unresolved. CDR3 length: 14 residues. The germline gives CDR1 KGHSH, CDR2 LQKENI. Trimming removed 3 bases from V and 2 bases from J, with 11 bases in between. The CDR3 sequence: CASSPSDATYEQYF. CDR3 coding DNA: TGTGCCAGCTCACCCTCGGACGCCACCTACGAGCAGTACTTC.

J is TRBJ1-5 and V is TRBV7-8; D remains unclear. The V end was cut by 3 bases, the J end by 0 bases, with 9 bases between. CDR3 length: 15 residues. Germline V gene sequence: CDR1 SGHVS, CDR2 FQNEAQ. The CDR3 DNA reads TGTGCCAGCAGCTTCCGGGATTATAGCAATCAGCCCCAGCATTTT. Translation: CASSFRDYSNQPQHF.

Points on this clone: A junction end diverges from the germline sequence, so it may reflect a read error. This rearrangement joins TRBV6-4 to TRBJ2-7; 7 bases fit TRBD1. Germline CDR1 MRHNA, CDR2 SNTAGT. This CDR3 has 14 residues. The CDR3 sequence is CASSYSDRVNEQYF. The CDR3 region has the DNA TGTGCCAGCAGTTACTCTGACAGGGTCAACGAGCAGTACTTC.

J is TRBJ2-3 and V is TRBV5-1, with TRBD2 identical over 7 bases. V dropped 3 bases and J dropped 0; count of bases not matched to a gene: 4. The CDR3 is 15 residues long. In germline, CDR1 is SGHRS, CDR2 YFSETQ. In DNA, the CDR3 is TGCGCCAGCAGCTGGGGGGGTCGGAGCACAGATACGCAGTATTTT. This translates into CASSWGGRSTDTQYF.

This clone was seen just once. The chain has TRBV4-1 and TRBJ2-2, with TRBD1 matching 11 bases. Germline trimming cut 2 bases from V and 5 bases from J; bases unmatched to any gene: 7. The CDR3 is 17 residues long. The V gene's germline CDR1 is MGHRA and CDR2 YSYEKL. CDR3 residues: CASSQPRDRGKTGELFF. CDR3 coding DNA: TGCGCCAGCAGCCAACCACGGGACAGGGGGAAAACCGGGGAGCTGTTTTTT.

The chain is built from TRBV7-9 and TRBJ2-3; D is unresolved. Trimming cost V 1 base and J 3 bases, with 5 bases left between them. Germline V CDR1 and CDR2: SEHNR, FQNEAQ (reference sequence). The CDR3 is 13 amino acids. In DNA, the CDR3 is TGTGCCAGCAGCTTAGGGGTGACAGATACGCAGTATTTT. This translates into CASSLGVTDTQYF.

The V and J genes are TRBV28 and TRBJ2-7; 9 positions match TRBD2. The germline CDR1 and CDR2 sequences are MDHEN and SYDVKM. The CDR3 loop spans 15 amino acids. V shed 7 bases and J 6 bases; nucleotides not matched to a gene: 13. CDR3 region: CASTPRGRGGPEQYF. The CDR3 nucleotides read TGTGCCAGCACACCCCGGGGGCGGGGGGGCCCCGAGCAGTACTTC. Variable domain in full (rest from reference TRBV28 and TRBJ2-7): DVKVTQSSRYLVKRTGEKVFLECVQDMDHENMFWYRQDPGLGLRLIYFSYDVKMKEKGDIPEGYSVSREKKERFSLILESASTNQTSMYLCASTPRGRGGPEQYFGPGTRLTVT.

V and J are TRBV11-2 and TRBJ1-4; D remains ambiguous. The V gene's germline CDR1 is SGHAT and CDR2 FQNNGV. V gave up 6 bases and J gave up 0 bases, with 8 bases separating them. CDR3 length: 14 amino acids. Written as DNA, the CDR3 is TGTGCCAGCAGTACCAGGACAACTAATGAAAAACTGTTTTTT. Protein: CASSTRTTNEKLFF.

The chain uses TRBV7-2 and TRBJ1-5; D gene uncertain. Trimming took off 3 bases at V and 0 bases at J, with 9 bases between the two ends. The germline gives CDR1 SGHTA, CDR2 FQGNSA. This CDR3 has 15 residues. This chain's CDR3 is CASSLSFSSNQPQHF. DNA of the CDR3: TGTGCCAGCAGCTTGTCTTTCAGTAGCAATCAGCCCCAGCATTTT.

The rearrangement links TRBV7-8 to TRBJ2-7, with 13 positions matching TRBD2. CDR3 size: 16 residues. The germline gives CDR1 SGHVS, CDR2 FQNEAQ. Trimming took 4 bases from V and 6 from J; bases not matched to a gene: 9. CDR3 DNA sequence: TGTGCCAGCAGCTCGAACTTCGGACTAGCGGGGGTCGAGCAGTACTTC. This translates into CASSSNFGLAGVEQYF.

The rearrangement uses TRBV19 and TRBJ1-1; no reliable D call. Germline assignment: CDR1 LNHDA and CDR2 SQIVND (reference sequence). The CDR3 length is 16 residues. V gave up 10 bases and J gave up 2 bases, with 23 bases separating them. CDR3: CATKVGYSRGNTEAFF. The CDR3 coding sequence is TGTGCCACTAAAGTGGGCTATTCCAGAGGAAACACTGAAGCTTTCTTT.

V gene TRBV11-2 combines with J gene TRBJ2-5; D not certain. Per germline, CDR1 SGHAT and CDR2 FQNNGV. This CDR3 region has 11 residues. Trimming pared 4 bases from V and 5 bases from J, leaving 5 bases between. DNA for the CDR3: TGTGCCAGCAGCTGGCTGGAGACCCAGTACTTC. It is translated as CASSWLETQYF.

The genes are TRBV30 and TRBJ1-6; D may be TRBD1 (5 bases). V lost 4 bases to trimming and J lost 7 bases, with 11 bases between them. The CDR3 has 13 residues. Germline CDR1 is GTSNPN and CDR2 is SVGIG (reference sequence). Here the CDR3 DNA reads TGTGCCTGGAAGACAGTAAGAAATTCACCCCTCCACTTT. The encoded protein is CAWKTVRNSPLHF.

The rearrangement links TRBV9 to TRBJ1-1; D is perhaps TRBD1 (5 bases). The CDR3 has 14 residues. Germline-derived CDR1 and CDR2 are SGDLS and YYNGEE. V was clipped by 4 bases and J by 1 base, with 11 bases between them. The DNA for the CDR3 is TGTGCCAGCAGCACCTGGGGGGGGAACACTGAAGCTTTCTTT. Translation: CASSTWGGNTEAFF.

Many counts were recorded for this clone. V and J are TRBV7-2 and TRBJ1-5, with 10 bases matching TRBD1. This CDR3 contains 15 residues. Trimming at V came to 1 base and at J to 7 bases, leaving 4 bases not matched to a gene. In germline, CDR1 is SGHTA, CDR2 FQGNSA. For the CDR3, the DNA is TGTGCCAGCAGCTTAGGGGGACAGGGGCACCAGCCCCAGCATTTT. Amino acids: CASSLGGQGHQPQHF.

This chain connects TRBV5-6 to TRBJ2-1, with D perhaps assigned TRBD1 or TRBD2 (6 bases each). The CDR3 is made up of 14 amino acids. CDR1 and CDR2 (germline): SGHDT, YYEEEE. Trimming pared 0 bases from V and 6 bases from J, leaving 10 bases between. The CDR3 loop reads CASSLGGAPNEQFF. Here the CDR3 DNA reads TGTGCCAGCAGCTTGGGGGGGGCCCCCAATGAGCAGTTCTTC.

This chain joins TRBV9 and TRBJ2-7; D unresolved. The CDR3 spans 15 residues. V lost 0 bases and J lost 2, with 12 bases in between. Germline-derived CDR1 and CDR2 are SGDLS and YYNGEE. For the CDR3, the DNA is TGTGCCAGCAGCGTAGCGCCCGGTACCCCCTACGAGCAGTACTTC. It specifies CASSVAPGTPYEQYF.

The J gene is TRBJ1-3, the V gene TRBV18; possibly TRBD1 for D (5 bases). The CDR3 runs 12 residues. Looked up from germline, CDR1 is KGHSH and CDR2 is LQKENI. The V end was cut by 0 bases, the J end by 16 bases, with 13 bases between. In DNA form, the CDR3 reads TGTGCCAGCTCACCACCAAGGGGCCGATGGTATTTT. It translates to CASSPPRGRWYF.